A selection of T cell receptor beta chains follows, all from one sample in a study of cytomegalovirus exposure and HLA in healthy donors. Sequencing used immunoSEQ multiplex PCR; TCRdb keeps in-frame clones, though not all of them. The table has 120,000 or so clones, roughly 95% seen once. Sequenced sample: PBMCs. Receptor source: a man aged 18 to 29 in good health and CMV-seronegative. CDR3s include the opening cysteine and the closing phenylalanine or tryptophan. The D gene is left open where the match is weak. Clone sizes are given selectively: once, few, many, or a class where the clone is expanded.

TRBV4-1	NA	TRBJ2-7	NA	CASSLRGPYEQYF	TGCGCCAGCAGCCTACGTGGGCCCTACGAGCAGTACTTC
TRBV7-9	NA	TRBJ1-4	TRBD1	CASSLPGTGQEKLFF	TGTGCCAGCAGCTTACCCGGGACAGGGCAGGAAAAACTGTTTTTT
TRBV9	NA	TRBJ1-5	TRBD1	CASSEGTGDQPQHF	TGTGCCAGCAGCGAGGGGACAGGCGATCAGCCCCAGCATTTT
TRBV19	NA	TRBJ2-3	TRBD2	CASSIQLTSGRSRAQYF	TGTGCCAGTAGTATCCAACTTACTAGCGGGAGAAGTAGAGCGCAGTATTTT
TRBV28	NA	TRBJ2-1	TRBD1	CASIRPDRGNGDEQFF	TGTGCCAGCATCCGCCCTGACAGGGGGAACGGCGATGAGCAGTTCTTC
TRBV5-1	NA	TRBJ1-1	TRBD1	CASSLGTANTEAFF	TGCGCCAGCAGCTTAGGGACAGCTAACACTGAAGCTTTCTTT
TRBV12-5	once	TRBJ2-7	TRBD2	CASGPSGAPYEQYF	TGTGCTAGTGGTCCTAGCGGGGCACCCTACGAGCAGTACTTC
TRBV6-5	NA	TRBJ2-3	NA	CASSYSTGGTQYF	TGTGCCAGCAGTTACTCAACTGGAGGCACGCAGTATTTT
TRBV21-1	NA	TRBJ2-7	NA	CASSPGYYEQYF	TGTGCCAGCAGCCCCGGGTACTACGAGCAGTACTTC
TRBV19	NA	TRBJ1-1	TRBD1	CASTGTGVVNTEAFF	TGTGCCAGTACCGGGACAGGAGTGGTCAACACTGAAGCTTTCTTT
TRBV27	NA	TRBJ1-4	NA	CASRPGGGSEKLFF	TGTGCCAGTCGACCGGGGGGGGGATCGGAAAAACTGTTTTTT
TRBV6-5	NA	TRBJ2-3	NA	CASSYSTGMPDTQYF	TGTGCCAGCAGTTACTCGACGGGGATGCCAGATACGCAGTATTTT